A single TCR beta chain is shown here with its context. The source of the sample is a study of blood T cell repertoires in COVID-19. Study overall: Specimens from acute and convalescent COVID-19 originated in the United States, Italy and Spain.

Germline V gene lookup returns CDR1 SEHNR and CDR2 FQNEAQ (reference sequence). This CDR3 region has 14 residues. The V end was cut by 5 bases, the J end by 1 base, with 10 bases between. Authors' methods: Estimated nucleated cell counts came from reference gene primer amplification. Libraries were prepared by immunoSEQ multiplex PCR; TCRdb keeps only in-frame clonotypes and omits some of them. V, J and clone size were drawn from that table, and D and trimming were deduced from the DNA. The repertoire holds about 210,000 clones, with roughly 86% as singletons. What was sequenced was peripheral blood. This sequence joins TRBV7-9 and TRBJ2-3; D remains unclear. The receptor was isolated from a woman in her forties or fifties with active or convalescent COVID-19. CDR3 in DNA: TGTGCCAGCAGCACCCGGCAGGGCACAGATACGCAGTATTTT. Translating gives CASSTRQGTDTQYF.